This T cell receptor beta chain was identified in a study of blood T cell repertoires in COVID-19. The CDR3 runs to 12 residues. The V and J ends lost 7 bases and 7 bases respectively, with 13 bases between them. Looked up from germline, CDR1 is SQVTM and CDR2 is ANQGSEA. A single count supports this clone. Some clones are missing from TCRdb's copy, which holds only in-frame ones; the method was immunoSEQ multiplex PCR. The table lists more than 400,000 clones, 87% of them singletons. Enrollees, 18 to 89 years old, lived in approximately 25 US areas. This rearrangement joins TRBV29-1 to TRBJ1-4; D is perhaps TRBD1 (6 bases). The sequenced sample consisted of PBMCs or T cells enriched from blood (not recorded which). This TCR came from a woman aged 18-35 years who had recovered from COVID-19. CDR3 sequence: CSARGAGEKLFF. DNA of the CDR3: TGCAGCGCCCGGGGGGCGGGTGAAAAACTGTTTTTT.